What follows are 19 T cell receptor beta chains derived from one specimen sequenced in a study of cytomegalovirus exposure and HLA in healthy donors. PCR amplification relied on 60 Vbeta primers (plus 13 Jbeta primers). Measured with immunoSEQ multiplex PCR; TCRdb has only the in-frame clones, and not every one. The table records a few hundred thousand clones, roughly 80% of them present only once. Sequencing was done on a sample of PBMCs. These receptors all stem from a girl aged 2-10 years in good health and CMV-seronegative.

This chain links TRBV11-2 with TRBJ2-4; D perhaps matches TRBD2 (5 bases). The CDR3 contains 16 residues. The germline V and J ends were trimmed by 1 base and 1 base, with 11 bases remaining between them. CDR1 is SGHAT, CDR2 FQNNGV, per germline. CDR3 DNA: TGTGCCAGCAGCTTAGCGTACACGGGGGCCAAAAACATTCAGTACTTC. Residues: CASSLAYTGAKNIQYF.

The chain uses TRBV7-9 and TRBJ2-1; 8 bases match TRBD1. After removal of 5 bases from V and 8 bases from J, the junction contained 14 bases not matched to a gene. The CDR3 has 16 residues. Germline CDR1 is SEHNR and CDR2 is FQNEAQ (reference sequence). The CDR3 spells CASSRMIGQGGDEQFF. The CDR3 DNA is TGTGCCAGCAGCCGGATGATCGGACAGGGTGGCGATGAGCAGTTCTTC.

This clone came up a few times. This rearrangement joins TRBV7-9 to TRBJ2-1; 8 bases match TRBD2. Germline CDR1 is SEHNR and CDR2 is FQNEAQ (reference sequence). J gave up 3 bases and V 5 bases, and 18 bases lay outside the gene matches. CDR3 length: 19 residues. CDR3 in DNA: TGTGCCAGCAGCCACCCAGCTACTGGCGGGGGGTTTGGCTACAATGAGCAGTTCTTC. It translates to CASSHPATGGGFGYNEQFF. Together with reference TRBV7-9 and TRBJ2-1, the CDR3 gives the full variable domain: DTGVSQNPRHKITKRGQNVTFRCDPISEHNRLYWYRQTLGQGPEFLTYFQNEAQLEKSRLLSDRFSAERPKGSFSTLEIQRTEQGDSAMYLCASSHPATGGGFGYNEQFFGPGTRLTVL.

The chain uses TRBV19 and TRBJ1-2; no definite D call. Germline CDR1 is LNHDA and CDR2 is SQIVND (reference sequence). The ends were cut back, 5 bases at V and 3 bases at J, with 7 bases in the middle. The CDR3 is made up of 12 amino acids. The CDR3 here is CASSGRYYGYTF. CDR3 coding DNA: TGTGCCAGTAGTGGCAGATACTATGGCTACACCTTC.

The chain is built from TRBV11-2 and TRBJ1-5, with D unclear. CDR1 is SGHAT, CDR2 FQNNGV, per germline. V lost 2 bases and J 0 bases, leaving 8 bases between the germline ends. This CDR3 has 15 amino acids. The CDR3 region is CASSLSRYSNQPQHF. In nucleotides, the CDR3 is TGTGCCAGCAGCTTATCGAGATATAGCAATCAGCCCCAGCATTTT.

This chain joins TRBV28 and TRBJ2-7, with unresolved D. V shed 7 bases and J shed 3 bases, with 10 bases lying between them. Germline values: CDR1 MDHEN, CDR2 SYDVKM. The CDR3 contains 12 residues. The CDR3 is CASILDNYEQYF. The CDR3 DNA sequence: TGTGCCAGCATCCTTGACAACTACGAGCAGTACTTC.

This chain joins TRBV4-2 and TRBJ1-1; D is ambiguous. Per germline, CDR1 LGHNA and CDR2 YNFKEQ. The CDR3 covers 13 residues. V was shortened by 1 base and J by 3 bases, with 6 bases between the two germline ends. Here the CDR3 reads CASSQVGDTEAFF. The CDR3 bases are TGTGCCAGCAGCCAAGTGGGAGACACTGAAGCTTTCTTT.

This clone was seen just once. The rearrangement uses TRBV6-5 and TRBJ2-5, with D possibly TRBD1 on 5 matching bases. CDR1 and CDR2 (germline): MNHEY, SVGAGI. The CDR3 loop spans 15 amino acids. V dropped 2 bases and J dropped 2 bases, with 12 bases sitting between them. Here the CDR3 reads CASSYRGAGQETQYF. CDR3 coding DNA: TGTGCCAGCAGTTACCGTGGGGCAGGGCAAGAGACCCAGTACTTC.

V is TRBV5-1 and J is TRBJ2-7, with 10 bases matching TRBD1. Per germline, CDR1 SGHRS and CDR2 YFSETQ. The CDR3 extends over 15 amino acids. With V trimmed by 2 bases and J by 4 bases, 6 bases remained unmatched. The CDR3: CASSFGPGQGYEQYF. In nucleotides, the CDR3 is TGCGCCAGCAGCTTTGGTCCGGGACAGGGGTACGAGCAGTACTTC.

With respect to this clone: Mismatch with germline at one junction end may stem from a read error. Within the sample, other DNA sequences also encode this same CDR3. The chain links TRBV9 to TRBJ2-5; 9 bases are a match to TRBD2. CDR1 is SGDLS and CDR2 is YYNGEE in the germline V gene. The length of the CDR3 is 15 residues. CDR3 protein: CASSVGGGAGETQYF. The CDR3 DNA is TGTGCCAGCAGCGTAGGCGGGGGGGCGGGGGAGACTCAGTACTTC.

The CDR3 DNA is TGTGCCAGCAGCGGGGGGGGCAGGTTAGGGAACTATGGCTACACCTTC. Translated, it gives CASSGGGRLGNYGYTF. The chain carries TRBV9 and TRBJ1-2; weak D call: TRBD1 (6 bases). Germline V gives CDR1 SGDLS, CDR2 YYNGEE. Trimming took off 3 bases at V and 2 bases at J, with 17 bases between the two ends. The CDR3 has 16 residues.

J is TRBJ1-3 and V is TRBV2, with a possible D match to TRBD1 (5 bases). In germline, CDR1 is SNHLY, CDR2 FYNNEI. The ends were cut back, 4 bases at V and 7 bases at J, with 8 bases in the middle. The CDR3 extends over 12 amino acids. The CDR3 nucleotides read TGTGCCAGCAGTGCCAACAGGAACACCATATATTTT. This gives the protein CASSANRNTIYF.

This chain uses TRBV5-1 with TRBJ2-7; TRBD2 is a possible D gene (5 bases). The germline V gene encodes CDR1 SGHRS and CDR2 YFSETQ. This CDR3 spans 15 amino acids. V was clipped by 0 bases and J by 4 bases, with 14 bases between them. The DNA of the CDR3 is TGCGCCAGCAGCTTGGGGGCCGGGATCGGTTACGAGCAGTACTTC. Translating gives CASSLGAGIGYEQYF.

The chain recombines TRBV9 with TRBJ1-1, with a weak D call TRBD1 (5 bases). The CDR3 has 16 residues. Trimming cost V 3 bases and J 0 bases, with 15 bases left between them. Germline V gene sequence: CDR1 SGDLS, CDR2 YYNGEE. The CDR3 sequence is CASSGQPTSVNTEAFF. DNA for the CDR3: TGTGCCAGCAGCGGACAGCCCACTTCGGTGAACACTGAAGCTTTCTTT.

This chain uses TRBV6-1 with TRBJ1-6; D uncertain. There are 14 residues in the CDR3. The germline V gene encodes CDR1 MNHNS and CDR2 SASEGT. V lost 7 bases and J lost 0, with 7 bases in between. CDR3 loop: CASIDGSYNSPLHF. The CDR3 DNA reads TGTGCCAGCATTGACGGCTCCTATAATTCACCCCTCCACTTT.

This clone was seen just once. The genes are TRBV7-9 and TRBJ1-2, with TRBD1 as a possible D gene (5 bases). Germline CDR1 is SEHNR and CDR2 is FQNEAQ (reference sequence). The V gene lost 5 bases and the J gene lost 6 bases, with 19 bases spanning the gap. This CDR3 contains 15 residues. This CDR3 reads CASSRGEGLKNGYTF. The CDR3 DNA sequence: TGTGCCAGCAGCCGGGGGGAGGGGCTGAAGAATGGCTACACCTTC.

This chain connects TRBV19 to TRBJ1-2; perhaps TRBD1 as D (6 bases). Germline V lookup: CDR1 LNHDA, CDR2 SQIVND (reference sequence). Trimming pared 5 bases from V and 4 bases from J, leaving 11 bases between. The CDR3 has 13 amino acids. The CDR3 loop is CASSFGRGYGYTF. Here the CDR3 DNA reads TGTGCCAGTAGTTTTGGCAGGGGCTATGGCTACACCTTC.

V usage is TRBV6-1 and J usage is TRBJ1-3; perhaps TRBD1 as D (5 bases). Germline lookup yields CDR1 MNHNS and CDR2 SASEGT. Deletions cut 1 base from V and 0 bases from J, with 7 bases between. The CDR3 contains 15 residues. This chain's CDR3 is CASSEGRGSGNTIYF. The CDR3 DNA reads as TGTGCCAGCAGTGAAGGAAGGGGCTCTGGAAACACCATATATTTT.

The genes are TRBV11-2 and TRBJ2-1, with TRBD2 matching over 7 bases. The germline V gene encodes CDR1 SGHAT and CDR2 FQNNGV. The CDR3 spans 15 residues. The ends lost 3 bases at V and 0 bases at J; junction bases unmatched: 2. For the CDR3, the DNA is TGTGCCAGCAGCTTCGGGACTAACTCCTACAATGAGCAGTTCTTC. Protein product: CASSFGTNSYNEQFF.